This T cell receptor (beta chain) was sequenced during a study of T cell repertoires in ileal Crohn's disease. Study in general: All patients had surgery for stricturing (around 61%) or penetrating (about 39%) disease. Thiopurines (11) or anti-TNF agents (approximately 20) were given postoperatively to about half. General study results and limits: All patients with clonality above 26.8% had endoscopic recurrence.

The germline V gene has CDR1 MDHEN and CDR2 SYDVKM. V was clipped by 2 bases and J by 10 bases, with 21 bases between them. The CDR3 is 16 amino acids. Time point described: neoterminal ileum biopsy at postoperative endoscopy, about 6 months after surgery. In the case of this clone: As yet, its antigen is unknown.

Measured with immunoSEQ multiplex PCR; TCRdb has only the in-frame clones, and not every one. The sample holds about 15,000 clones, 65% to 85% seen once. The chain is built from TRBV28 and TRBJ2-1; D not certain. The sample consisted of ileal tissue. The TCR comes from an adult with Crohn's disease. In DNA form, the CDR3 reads TGTGCCAGCAGTTTACAAACCACGGATACACAGAGCGAGCAGTTCTTC. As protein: CASSLQTTDTQSEQFF.